This T cell receptor (beta chain) derives from a study of cytomegalovirus exposure and HLA in healthy donors. V gave up 6 bases and J gave up 3 bases, with 9 bases separating them. The CDR3 length is 12 residues. In germline, CDR1 is MDHEN, CDR2 SYDVKM. PCR was performed using 60 Vbeta and 13 Jbeta primers. Clones were sequenced by immunoSEQ multiplex PCR, and TCRdb holds only the in-frame ones, with some missing. There are about 160,000 clones in the sample; just under 80% occur only once, and approximately 1.4% lies in the top ten. This TCR came from a man aged 30 to 39 in good health and CMV-seronegative. V is TRBV28 and J is TRBJ2-7; TRBD1 might be the D (6 bases). Sample: PBMCs. The CDR3 sequence is CASRETGYEQYF. The CDR3 bases are TGTGCCAGCAGGGAGACAGGCTACGAGCAGTACTTC.